Listed below are T cell receptor beta chains from one sample, sequenced in a study of blood T cell repertoires in COVID-19. TCRdb keeps only in-frame clones here, not all; method: immunoSEQ multiplex PCR. The sample lists roughly 250,000 clones; under 85% were seen once. The sequencing sample was made of peripheral blood. The receptors stem from a woman aged 40 to 55 with active or convalescent COVID-19. CDR3s include the opening cysteine and the closing phenylalanine or tryptophan. The D gene is left open where the match is weak. Clone size is not always given. Where it is, it says once, few, many or a class for expanded clones.

v_call,j_call,clone_size,d_call,cdr3_nt,cdr3_aa
TRBV6-1,TRBJ1-4,-,TRBD1,TGTGCCAGCAGGGGTCCCCGGGACAGGGGGGAAAAACTGTTTTTT,CASRGPRDRGEKLFF
TRBV5-6,TRBJ1-2,-,-,TGTGCCAGCAGCGGGAGGTCCACCCGCGGCTACACCTTC,CASSGRSTRGYTF
TRBV19,TRBJ1-6,-,TRBD1,TGTGCCAGTAGTAAAACAGGGGTAGGTAATTCACCCCTCCACTTT,CASSKTGVGNSPLHF
TRBV11-2,TRBJ2-7,-,-,TGTGCCAGCAGCCCCTCCGATACCGGGACATGGAAGCAGTACTTC,CASSPSDTGTWKQYF
TRBV28,TRBJ2-3,-,TRBD1,TGTGCCAGCAGGGACAGGGGAGGAGATACGCAGTATTTT,CASRDRGGDTQYF
TRBV7-2,TRBJ1-6,-,TRBD1,TGTGCCAGCAGCTTAAGACAGGGGAGAGCACCCCTCCACTTT,CASSLRQGRAPLHF
TRBV19,TRBJ1-5,-,-,TGTGCCAGTAGTAAAGGACAGCATCAGCCCCAGCATTTT,CASSKGQHQPQHF
TRBV5-1,TRBJ2-2,-,-,TGCGCCAGCAGCTTGGGTCACTGGACCGGGGAGCTGTTTTTT,CASSLGHWTGELFF
TRBV28,TRBJ2-7,-,-,TGTGCCAGCAGTTTAGCGGGTACGTCCTACGAGCAGTACTTC,CASSLAGTSYEQYF
TRBV23-1,TRBJ2-1,-,-,TGCGCCAGAGGTCTCCAGACTAGGAGTGAGCAGTTCTTC,CARGLQTRSEQFF
TRBV9,TRBJ1-1,-,TRBD1,TGTGCCAGCAGCGTAGGGAGGGACAGGGGAAATACTGAAGCTTTCTTT,CASSVGRDRGNTEAFF
TRBV19,TRBJ1-1,once,-,TGTGCCAGCATACCCTTTCCCGGTCGACAAAATAACACTGAAGCTTTCTTT,CASIPFPGRQNNTEAFF
TRBV7-9,TRBJ2-2,-,-,TGTGCCAGCAGCTTAGAGCTGAACACCGGGGAGCTGTTTTTT,CASSLELNTGELFF
TRBV7-2,TRBJ1-2,-,TRBD1,TGTGCCAGCAGGACCGGGACAGGGCCCCTCTATGGCTACACCTTC,CASRTGTGPLYGYTF
TRBV5-6,TRBJ1-2,-,-,TGTGCCAGCAGCTTGGTGCGCGGGGAAGGCGGCTACACCTTC,CASSLVRGEGGYTF
TRBV10-3,TRBJ2-2,-,TRBD1,TGTGCCATCACCATGGGACAGGGGGGTTCCGGGGAGCTGTTTTTT,CAITMGQGGSGELFF
TRBV7-9,TRBJ1-1,-,-,TGTGCCAGCAGCTCCAGGGCCTTCATGAACACTGAAGCTTTCTTT,CASSSRAFMNTEAFF
TRBV5-5,TRBJ1-5,-,-,TGTGCCAGCAGCCAAACTGGGCAGGACAATCAGCCCCAGCATTTT,CASSQTGQDNQPQHF
TRBV11-3,TRBJ2-3,-,TRBD2,TGTGCCAGCAGCCAAGGAGCGGGGGGGCGCACAGATACGCAGTATTTT,CASSQGAGGRTDTQYF
TRBV11-3,TRBJ2-2,once,TRBD2,TGTGCCAGCCGGTTAAGCGGGGCTTACGGGGAGCTGTTTTTT,CASRLSGAYGELFF
TRBV6-5,TRBJ2-1,-,TRBD2,TGTGCCAGCAGCCTCAGCGGGGGGGCTATCTATGAGCAGTTCTTC,CASSLSGGAIYEQFF
TRBV5-1,TRBJ2-1,-,-,TGCGCCAGCAGTACTTCTCCGGGACTTCCCTACAATGAGCAGTTCTTC,CASSTSPGLPYNEQFF
TRBV29-1,TRBJ1-5,few,-,TGCAGCGCCCTGGGGCATCAGCCCCAGCATTTT,CSALGHQPQHF
TRBV2,TRBJ2-7,many,-,TGTGCCAGCAGTGATTACAGGGCCTCCTACGAGCAGTACTTC,CASSDYRASYEQYF
TRBV28,TRBJ2-7,-,-,TGTGCCAGCAGTTTACCAGGGGACCTAGTCTACGAGCAGTACTTC,CASSLPGDLVYEQYF
TRBV7-9,TRBJ2-5,once,TRBD1,TGTGCCAGCAGCCAGTGGACAGGGGATGAGACCCAGTACTTC,CASSQWTGDETQYF
TRBV30,TRBJ1-2,-,TRBD1,TGTGCCTGGATGGGACAGGGGGTTTGGTATGGCTACACCTTC,CAWMGQGVWYGYTF
TRBV5-5,TRBJ1-3,-,-,TGTGCCAGCAGCTTGGTTGGAGGGCCAGGAAACACCATATATTTT,CASSLVGGPGNTIYF
TRBV15,TRBJ2-7,-,-,TGTGCCACCAGCAGAGCGAGGTTCCGCCTGTACGAGCAGTACTTC,CATSRARFRLYEQYF
TRBV5-5,TRBJ2-2,-,-,TGTGCCAGCAGAGCCGTAGAGGGGAACACCGGGGAGCTGTTTTTT,CASRAVEGNTGELFF
TRBV6-5,TRBJ1-1,-,-,TGTGCCAGCAGCCTGGAGACAGGTCGAACTGAAGCTTTCTTT,CASSLETGRTEAFF
TRBV10-3,TRBJ1-2,-,-,TGTGCCATCAGTGAGGAAGGGGATGGCTACACCTTC,CAISEEGDGYTF
TRBV25-1,TRBJ2-3,-,-,TGTGCCAGCAGTGAGCTCTTAGGGGAGGGCACAGATACGCAGTATTTT,CASSELLGEGTDTQYF
TRBV5-1,TRBJ1-1,few,TRBD1,TGCGCCAGCAGCCGGACAGGGGGGAACACTGAAGCTTTCTTT,CASSRTGGNTEAFF
TRBV6-4,TRBJ2-3,-,-,TGTGCCAGCAGTGATACCGGGAGCACAGATACGCAGTATTTT,CASSDTGSTDTQYF
TRBV10-3,TRBJ2-2,-,-,TGTGCCATCAGGGGCCGGTCGAACACCGGGGAGCTGTTTTTT,CAIRGRSNTGELFF
TRBV19,TRBJ1-4,few,-,TGTGCCAGTAGTATCGGTGACAGGAGTAATGAAAAACTGTTTTTT,CASSIGDRSNEKLFF
TRBV2,TRBJ1-4,few,-,TGTGCCAGCCATGAGCAGGTTAATGAAAAACTGTTTTTT,CASHEQVNEKLFF
TRBV19,TRBJ2-3,-,TRBD2,TGTGCCAGTAGTATAGCGGGGGGGCCCCCAGATACGCAGTATTTT,CASSIAGGPPDTQYF
TRBV2,TRBJ1-5,-,-,TGTGCCAGCAAACACAGGGAGAATCAGCCCCAGCATTTT,CASKHRENQPQHF
TRBV3-1/TRBV3-2,TRBJ1-1,once,-,TGTGCCAGCAGCCAGGCGGGGAGGGGTCGGAACACTGAAGCTTTCTTT,CASSQAGRGRNTEAFF
TRBV7-9,TRBJ2-2,-,-,TGTGCCCTAGGAGGACAGATCACCGGGGAGCTGTTTTTT,CALGGQITGELFF
TRBV9,TRBJ1-1,-,-,TGTGCCAGCAGCGAACGGGACTCATACACTGAAGCTTTCTTT,CASSERDSYTEAFF
TRBV15,TRBJ1-2,-,TRBD1,TGTGCCACCAGCAGAGATTATGGGTCGGCAGGGGGGTATGGCTACACCTTC,CATSRDYGSAGGYGYTF
TRBV12-5,TRBJ2-3,-,-,TGTGCTAGTGGTCTCTACCCCAGGGTATATGACACAGATACGCAGTATTTT,CASGLYPRVYDTDTQYF
TRBV28,TRBJ1-4,once,-,TGTGCCAGCAGGGGGACAATAACTAATGAAAAACTGTTTTTT,CASRGTITNEKLFF
TRBV6-5,TRBJ1-4,-,TRBD1,TGTGCCAGCCGACCTCCGGGACAGGGGCGTGAAAAACTGTTTTTT,CASRPPGQGREKLFF
TRBV10-2,TRBJ1-2,-,-,TGCGCCAGCAGTGATTCTGACAGAAGTTATGGCTACACCTTC,CASSDSDRSYGYTF
TRBV11-3,TRBJ2-3,-,-,TGTGCCAGCAGCTTAAGGCGCGGGGGCCAGGGAACAGATACGCAGTATTTT,CASSLRRGGQGTDTQYF
TRBV6-5,TRBJ2-2,once,-,TGTGCCAGCAGCCCCTCACGGCGCGGCGGGGAGCTGTTTTTT,CASSPSRRGGELFF
TRBV18,TRBJ2-3,-,-,TGTGCCAGCTCACAAGATAGGGGTAGCACAGATACGCAGTATTTT,CASSQDRGSTDTQYF
TRBV28,TRBJ1-3,once,TRBD1,TGTGCGGGACAGTCTGGAAACACCATATATTTT,CAGQSGNTIYF
TRBV27,TRBJ2-3,once,TRBD2,TGTGCCAGCCGACAACTAGCGGGGGTTTTAAATACGCAGTATTTT,CASRQLAGVLNTQYF
TRBV5-1,TRBJ2-1,-,-,TGCGCCAGCCATCGGGGGGCGAACAATGAGCAGTTCTTC,CASHRGANNEQFF